One T cell receptor (beta chain) is described in this entry. What it binds is not known. The germline gene is not matched at one end of the junction; a read error may be the cause. The data were obtained in a study of cytomegalovirus exposure and HLA in healthy donors. Whole-study context: Earlier results showed 90 million to 130 million unique TCR beta sequences derived from 150 million to 200 million T cells.

This CDR3 comprises 13 residues. From germline, CDR1 is MNHEY and CDR2 SVGAGI. The PCR employed 60 Vbeta primers together with 13 Jbeta primers. Assay: immunoSEQ multiplex PCR; the TCRdb copy retains only in-frame clones and omits some. The data contain approximately 110,000 clones, about 76% of them singletons. Overall study results and limits: A later analysis found TCR association rates differed by HLA locus, highest for DRB1 and lowest for HLA-C.

The material sequenced was PBMCs. This chain joins TRBV6-5 and TRBJ2-3; no clear D. This TCR was recovered from a woman aged 25-40 years in good health and CMV-seronegative. CDR3: CASRPDSTYTQYF. The CDR3 DNA follows: TGTGCCAGCAGGCCCGACTCCACATATACGCAGTATTTT.